Sequencing of this TCR beta chain was carried out in a study of beta chain features in type 1 diabetes. Donors contributed one heparinised blood draw apiece, averaging about 110 mL. Sorting that relied on CD45RO/CCR7/CD25/CD127/CD95/CD27 yielded CD4+ naive, central memory, regulatory and stem cell-like memory cells. All of the sorted populations showed purity greater than 98%. A word on this clone: Its target is not known.

Broader study findings: Healthy donors had naive, central memory and Treg TCRB repertoires that appeared less similar than those seen among patients.

Every bit of the isolated RNA underwent reverse transcription, so sequencing read expressed TCRB transcripts. This table comes from immunoSEQ multiplex PCR, and its TCRdb copy is limited to in-frame clones, with some not included. This repertoire shows about 370,000 clones, about 15% found once; its top ten account for about 0.019%. This CDR3 spans 14 amino acids. Trimming cost V 5 bases and J 8 bases; bases outside gene matches: 8. From germline, CDR1 is MGHRA and CDR2 YSYEKL. This chain links TRBV4-1 with TRBJ1-5; TRBD1 agrees at 8 bases. The sample comprised naive CD4+ T cells from blood. The sequence was obtained from a woman under 30 in good health. CDR3 amino acids: CASSARQGFEPQHF. CDR3 coding DNA: TGCGCCAGCAGCGCCCGACAGGGGTTTGAGCCCCAGCATTTT.